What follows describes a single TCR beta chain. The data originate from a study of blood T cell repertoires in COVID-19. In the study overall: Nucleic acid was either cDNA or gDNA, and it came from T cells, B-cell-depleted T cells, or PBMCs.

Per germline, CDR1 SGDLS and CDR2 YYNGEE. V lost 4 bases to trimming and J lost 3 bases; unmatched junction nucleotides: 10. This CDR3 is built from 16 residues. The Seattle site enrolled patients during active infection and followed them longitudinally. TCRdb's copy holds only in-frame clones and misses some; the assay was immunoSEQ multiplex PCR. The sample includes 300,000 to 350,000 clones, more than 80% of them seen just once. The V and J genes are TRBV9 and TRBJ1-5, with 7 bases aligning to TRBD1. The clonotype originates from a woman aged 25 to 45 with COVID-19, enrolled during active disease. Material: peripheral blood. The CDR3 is CASSPGEGQHNQPQHF. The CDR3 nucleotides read TGTGCCAGCAGCCCAGGCGAGGGACAGCACAATCAGCCCCAGCATTTT.